The clone carrying this TCR beta chain appeared a few times. As yet, its antigen is unknown. Amplification yielded TCR beta CDR3 regions, with RNA transcripts as the source. Using the HTBI primer set, a first-round RT-PCR was run on the TCR CDR3. TCRdb passed the multiplex PCR reads through MiXCR, listing each CDR3 protein once. The sample holds 200,000 to 250,000 distinct CDR3 sequences, about 15% seen once. The germline V gene has CDR1 SGHVS and CDR2 FQNEAQ. V was cut by 1 base and J by 4 bases, with 15 bases left in between. This CDR3 is 16 amino acids long. It was uncontrolled infection, other autoimmune disease, pregnancy or lactation that excluded patients. This specimen belongs to a study of T cells in Graves' hyperthyroidism and ophthalmopathy. Study observations and caveats: Ophthalmopathy could be told apart from stable hyperthyroidism with a 13 V-J model.

Sample: blood. The sequence came from a man between 45 and 60 years old with Graves' hyperthyroidism. This rearrangement joins TRBV7-8 to TRBJ2-3; D ambiguous. CDR3 in amino acids: CASSLEGRVFPDTQYF. The CDR3 bases are TGTGCCAGCAGCTTAGAAGGCCGGGTTTTCCCAGATACGCAGTATTTT.